A selection of T cell receptor beta chains follows, all from one sample in a study of blood T cells in healthy people across ages. From the 5' RACE reads, TCRdb called clonotypes with MiXCR, one entry per CDR3 protein. Altogether more than 1,000,000 distinct CDR3 sequences are present, approximately 26% being singletons, with the ten largest covering 0.65% to 0.75%. Another study also made use of these data, one on T cells of mothers and their children.

Sequencing input: blood. Source of these receptors: a girl aged 2 to 10 in good health. Both conserved end residues are part of each CDR3. A D gene is named only where the DNA matches it firmly. Rows give clone size only sometimes, using once, few, many, or a class for an expanded clone.

clone_size	v_call	j_call	d_call	cdr3_aa	cdr3_nt
-	TRBV28	TRBJ2-7	TRBD2	CASSSLTSGIDEQYF	TGTGCCAGCAGTTCCCTGACTAGCGGGATCGACGAGCAGTACTTC
few	TRBV18	TRBJ2-1	TRBD2	CASMGGGTYNEQFF	TGTGCCAGCATGGGCGGGGGAACATACAATGAGCAGTTCTTC
-	TRBV20-1	TRBJ2-5	-	CSASRAAGGYQETQYF	TGCAGTGCTAGCCGAGCGGCGGGCGGGTACCAAGAGACCCAGTACTTC
few	TRBV29-1	TRBJ2-2	-	CSARLTGELFF	TGCAGCGCTCGACTGACCGGGGAGCTGTTTTTT
-	TRBV20-1	TRBJ2-1	-	CSAGDWNNEQFF	TGCAGTGCTGGAGACTGGAACAATGAGCAGTTCTTC
-	TRBV14	TRBJ2-2	TRBD1	CASSQVRRQGWTGELFF	TGTGCCAGCAGCCAAGTGAGGAGACAGGGTTGGACCGGGGAGCTGTTTTTT
few	TRBV6-1	TRBJ2-4	TRBD1	CASKPGQGGDIQYF	TGTGCCAGCAAGCCGGGACAGGGTGGTGACATTCAGTACTTC
few	TRBV14	TRBJ2-1	-	CASSLVDDEQFF	TGTGCCAGCAGCCTTGTCGACGATGAGCAGTTCTTC
-	TRBV28	TRBJ2-3	TRBD2	CASRASGKRTDTQYF	TGTGCCAGCAGGGCCAGCGGGAAACGCACAGATACGCAGTATTTT
few	TRBV27	TRBJ2-7	-	CASSLSGTGYEQYF	TGTGCCAGCAGTTTATCAGGGACTGGCTACGAGCAGTACTTC
-	TRBV4-3	TRBJ1-4	-	CASSQEKAYSYEKLFF	TGCGCCAGCAGCCAAGAAAAAGCCTACTCCTATGAAAAACTGTTTTTT
-	TRBV28	TRBJ2-7	-	CASSPQGLSYEQYF	TGTGCCAGCAGCCCACAGGGACTCTCCTACGAGCAGTACTTC
-	TRBV3-1	TRBJ2-5	TRBD2	CASSRTTSGRALLETQYF	TGTGCCAGCAGCCGGACCACTAGCGGGAGGGCCCTTCTAGAGACCCAGTACTTC
-	TRBV19	TRBJ1-1	-	CASTDWTEAFF	TGTGCCAGTACTGATTGGACTGAAGCTTTCTTT
-	TRBV28	TRBJ2-5	TRBD2	CASSGEGPVETQYF	TGTGCCAGCAGCGGGGAGGGCCCCGTGGAGACCCAGTACTTC
few	TRBV3-1	TRBJ1-3	-	CASSPTMDSGNTIYF	TGTGCCAGCAGCCCGACTATGGATTCCGGAAACACCATATATTTT
-	TRBV27	TRBJ2-3	TRBD2	CASSLSPSGASTDTQYF	TGTGCCAGCAGTTTGTCTCCTAGCGGAGCCTCCACAGATACGCAGTATTTT
-	TRBV20-1	TRBJ2-5	-	CSARGLDTSWQETQYF	TGCAGTGCTAGAGGATTGGACACGTCGTGGCAAGAGACCCAGTACTTC
-	TRBV29-1	TRBJ2-7	TRBD1	CSVELLDRGGYEQYF	TGCAGCGTTGAGTTGCTCGACAGGGGCGGGTACGAGCAGTACTTC
-	TRBV20-1	TRBJ2-1	TRBD1	CSARVEDRKQFF	TGCAGTGCTAGAGTAGAGGACAGGAAGCAGTTCTTC
-	TRBV19	TRBJ2-3	TRBD2	CASSSGRDTDTQYF	TGTGCCAGTAGTAGCGGGAGGGACACAGATACGCAGTATTTT
-	TRBV7-8	TRBJ2-1	TRBD2	CASNPGLAGTEQFF	TGTGCCAGCAACCCGGGACTAGCGGGAACTGAGCAGTTCTTC
-	TRBV9	TRBJ2-6	-	CASSPYGRPSGANVLTF	TGTGCCAGCAGCCCCTACGGACGGCCCTCTGGGGCCAACGTCCTGACTTTC
-	TRBV6-1	TRBJ1-3	-	CASSEEIKAGNTIYF	TGTGCCAGCAGTGAAGAAATCAAAGCGGGAAACACCATATATTTT
-	TRBV12-3/TRBV12-4	TRBJ1-1	-	CASRIKPGMDIEAFF	TGTGCCAGCAGAATAAAGCCAGGGATGGACATTGAAGCTTTCTTT
few	TRBV5-6	TRBJ2-3	TRBD2	CASSLALGTTATDTQYF	TGTGCCAGCAGCTTGGCCCTCGGGACTACAGCCACAGATACGCAGTATTTT
-	TRBV20-1	TRBJ2-4	-	CSALGWSLAKNIQYF	TGCAGCGCGCTAGGATGGAGCCTAGCCAAAAACATTCAGTACTTC
-	TRBV9	TRBJ2-1	-	CASSVGLGYEQFF	TGTGCCAGCAGCGTAGGGCTGGGGTATGAGCAGTTCTTC
-	TRBV7-8	TRBJ2-7	-	CASSSGTPEQYF	TGTGCCAGCAGCTCCGGGACACCCGAGCAGTACTTC
few	TRBV9	TRBJ2-6	TRBD1	CASSVRLQGSSGANVLTF	TGTGCCAGCAGCGTAAGATTACAGGGGTCCTCTGGGGCCAACGTCCTGACTTTC
few	TRBV24-1	TRBJ2-3	-	CATESTTDAQYF	TGTGCCACCGAGAGTACCACAGATGCGCAGTATTTT
-	TRBV5-6	TRBJ2-7	-	CASSLDRQYYEQYF	TGTGCCAGCAGCTTGGACAGGCAATACTACGAGCAGTACTTC